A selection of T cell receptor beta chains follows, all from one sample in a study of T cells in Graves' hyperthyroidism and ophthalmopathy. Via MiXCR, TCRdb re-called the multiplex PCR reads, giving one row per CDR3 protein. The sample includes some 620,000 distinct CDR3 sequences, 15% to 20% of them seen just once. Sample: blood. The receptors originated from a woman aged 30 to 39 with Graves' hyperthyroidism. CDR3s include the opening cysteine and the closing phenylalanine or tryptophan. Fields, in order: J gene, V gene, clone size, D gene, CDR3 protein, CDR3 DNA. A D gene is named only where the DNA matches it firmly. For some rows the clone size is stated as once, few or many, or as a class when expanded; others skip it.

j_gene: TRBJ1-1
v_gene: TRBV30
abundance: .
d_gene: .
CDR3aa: CAWTGLWGSEAFF
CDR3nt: TGTGCCTGGACTGGGTTATGGGGGTCAGAAGCTTTCTTT

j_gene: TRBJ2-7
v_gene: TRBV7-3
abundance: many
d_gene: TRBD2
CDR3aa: CASSYGLASEQYF
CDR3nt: TGTGCCAGCAGCTACGGACTAGCGAGCGAGCAGTACTTC

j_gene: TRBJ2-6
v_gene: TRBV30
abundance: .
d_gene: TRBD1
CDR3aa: CASLSTGPGANVLTF
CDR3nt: TGTGCCTCTCTTTCGACAGGGCCCGGGGCCAACGTCCTGACTTTC

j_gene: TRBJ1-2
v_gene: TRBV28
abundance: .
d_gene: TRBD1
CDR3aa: CASTDRGTYGYTF
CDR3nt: TGTGCCAGCACGGACAGGGGCACCTATGGCTACACCTTC

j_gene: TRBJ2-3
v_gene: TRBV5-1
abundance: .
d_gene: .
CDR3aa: CASSLGWDYTQYF
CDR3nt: TGCGCCAGCAGCTTGGGATGGGACTATACGCAGTATTTT

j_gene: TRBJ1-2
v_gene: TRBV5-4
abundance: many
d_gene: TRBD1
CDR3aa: CASNPGQTYGYTF
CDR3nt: TGTGCCAGCAACCCGGGACAGACCTATGGCTACACCTTC

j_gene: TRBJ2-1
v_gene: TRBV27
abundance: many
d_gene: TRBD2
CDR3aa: CASRLGGSNNEQFF
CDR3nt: TGTGCCAGCAGGCTCGGGGGGAGCAACAATGAGCAGTTCTTC

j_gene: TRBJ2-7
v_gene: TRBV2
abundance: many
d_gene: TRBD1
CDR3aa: CASRMDRGTSYEQYF
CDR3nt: TGTGCCAGCAGGATGGACAGGGGAACCTCCTACGAGCAGTACTTC

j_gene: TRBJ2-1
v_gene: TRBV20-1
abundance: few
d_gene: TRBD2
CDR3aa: CSATTSGPFEFF
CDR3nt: TGCAGTGCCACGACTAGCGGCCCTTTTGAGTTCTTC

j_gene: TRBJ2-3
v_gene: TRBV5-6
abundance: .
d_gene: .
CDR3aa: CASAPWVTDTQYF
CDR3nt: TGTGCCAGCGCCCCGTGGGTCACAGATACGCAGTATTTT

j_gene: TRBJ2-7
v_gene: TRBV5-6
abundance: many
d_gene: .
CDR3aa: CASSSYPWEQYF
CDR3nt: TGTGCCAGCAGCTCGTACCCTTGGGAGCAGTACTTC

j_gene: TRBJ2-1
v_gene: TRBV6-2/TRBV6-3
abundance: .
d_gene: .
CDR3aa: CASSYGVAGTSYNEQFF
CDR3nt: TGTGCCAGCAGTTACGGCGTCGCGGGAACTTCCTACAATGAGCAGTTCTTC

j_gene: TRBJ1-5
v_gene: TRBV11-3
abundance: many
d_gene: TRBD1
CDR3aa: CASSLTRDREVKGDQPQHF
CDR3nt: TGTGCCAGCAGCTTGACCCGGGACAGGGAAGTGAAGGGCGATCAGCCCCAGCATTTT

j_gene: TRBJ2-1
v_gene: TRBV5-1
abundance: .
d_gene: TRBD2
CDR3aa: CASSGLAGGISYNEQFF
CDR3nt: TGCGCCAGCAGCGGACTAGCGGGAGGCATTTCCTACAATGAGCAGTTCTTC

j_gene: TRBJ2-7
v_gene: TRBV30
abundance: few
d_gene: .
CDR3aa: CAWQTTLANYEQYF
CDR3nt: TGTGCCTGGCAGACGACGCTAGCCAACTACGAGCAGTACTTC

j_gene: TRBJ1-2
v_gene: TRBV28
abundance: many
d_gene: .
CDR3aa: CASSSNRDPYGYTF
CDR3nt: TGTGCCAGCAGTTCGAACAGGGACCCGTATGGCTACACCTTC

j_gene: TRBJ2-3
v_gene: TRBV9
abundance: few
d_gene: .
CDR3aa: CASAVGGRSATDTQYF
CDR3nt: TGTGCCAGCGCGGTGGGGGGCCGCTCGGCAACAGATACGCAGTATTTT

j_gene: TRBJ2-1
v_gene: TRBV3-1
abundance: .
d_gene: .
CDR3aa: CASSQAEEQFF
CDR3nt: TGTGCCAGCAGCCAAGCTGAAGAGCAGTTCTTC

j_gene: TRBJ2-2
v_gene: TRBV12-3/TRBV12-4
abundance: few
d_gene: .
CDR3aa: CASSFPLDGTGELFF
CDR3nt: TGTGCCAGCAGTTTCCCCCTCGACGGCACCGGGGAGCTGTTTTTT

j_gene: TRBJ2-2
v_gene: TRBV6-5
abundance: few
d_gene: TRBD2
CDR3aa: CASSYGTSGSGGELFF
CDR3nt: TGTGCCAGCAGTTACGGGACTAGCGGGAGTGGCGGGGAGCTGTTTTTT

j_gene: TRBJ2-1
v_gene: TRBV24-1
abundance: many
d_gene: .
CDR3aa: CATSDPGVGGMGYNEQFF
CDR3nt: TGTGCCACCAGTGATCCCGGTGTGGGCGGGATGGGGTACAATGAGCAGTTCTTC

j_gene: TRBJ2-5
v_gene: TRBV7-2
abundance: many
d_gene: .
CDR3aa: CASSFVASVNQETQYF
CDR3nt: TGTGCCAGCAGCTTCGTCGCTAGCGTGAACCAAGAGACCCAGTACTTC

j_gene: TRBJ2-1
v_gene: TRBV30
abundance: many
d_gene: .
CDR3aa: CAWSAGREIDEQFF
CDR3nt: TGTGCCTGGAGTGCAGGGCGGGAAATCGATGAGCAGTTCTTC

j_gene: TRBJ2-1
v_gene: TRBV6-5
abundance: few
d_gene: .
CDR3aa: CASSHSITSKRDELNEQFF
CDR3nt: TGTGCCAGCAGTCATTCCATAACCTCAAAAAGGGATGAGCTTAATGAGCAGTTCTTC

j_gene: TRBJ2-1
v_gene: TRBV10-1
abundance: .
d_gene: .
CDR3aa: CASSENWDKYNEQFF
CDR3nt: TGCGCCAGCAGTGAGAATTGGGACAAATACAATGAGCAGTTCTTC

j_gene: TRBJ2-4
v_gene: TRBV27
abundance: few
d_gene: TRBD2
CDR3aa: CASSSRIPSGDKNIQYF
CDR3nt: TGTGCCAGCAGTTCCCGAATCCCAAGCGGGGACAAAAACATTCAGTACTTC

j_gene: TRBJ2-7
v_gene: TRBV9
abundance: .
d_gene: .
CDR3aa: CASSVGGKGYEQYF
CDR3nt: TGTGCCAGCAGCGTAGGGGGGAAAGGCTACGAGCAGTACTTC

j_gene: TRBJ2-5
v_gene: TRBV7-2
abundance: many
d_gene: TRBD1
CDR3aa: CASSFGQGQETQYF
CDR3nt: TGTGCCAGCAGCTTCGGACAGGGGCAGGAGACCCAGTACTTC

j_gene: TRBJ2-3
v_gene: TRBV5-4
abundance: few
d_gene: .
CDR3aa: CASSLNLGDSTDTQYF
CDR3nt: TGTGCCAGCAGCTTGAATTTAGGGGACAGCACAGATACGCAGTATTTT

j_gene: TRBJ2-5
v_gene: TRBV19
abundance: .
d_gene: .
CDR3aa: CASSPPWGETQYF
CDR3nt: TGTGCCAGTAGTCCTCCCTGGGGGGAGACCCAGTACTTC

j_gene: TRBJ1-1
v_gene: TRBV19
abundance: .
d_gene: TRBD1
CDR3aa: CASKDRGMNTEAFF
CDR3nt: TGTGCCAGTAAGGACAGGGGGATGAACACTGAAGCTTTCTTT

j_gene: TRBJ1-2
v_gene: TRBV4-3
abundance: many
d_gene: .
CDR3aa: CASSQGYGYTF
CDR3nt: TGTGCCAGCAGCCAGGGTTATGGCTACACCTTC

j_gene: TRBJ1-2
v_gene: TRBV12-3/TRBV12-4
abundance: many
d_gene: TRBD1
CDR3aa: CASSSGGQGGNYGYTF
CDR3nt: TGTGCCAGCAGTTCGGGTGGACAGGGGGGGAACTATGGCTACACCTTC

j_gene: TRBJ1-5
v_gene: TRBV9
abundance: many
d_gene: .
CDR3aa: CASSVGGRGDQPQHF
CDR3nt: TGTGCCAGCAGCGTCGGGGGGCGAGGAGATCAGCCCCAGCATTTT

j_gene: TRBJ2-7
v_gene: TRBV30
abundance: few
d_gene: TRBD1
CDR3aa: CAWSVGTVPYEQYF
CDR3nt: TGTGCCTGGAGTGTTGGGACAGTGCCCTACGAGCAGTACTTC

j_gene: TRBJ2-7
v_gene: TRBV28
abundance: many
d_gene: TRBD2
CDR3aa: CASSSPLPGLIFGEQYF
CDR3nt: TGTGCCAGCAGTTCTCCTCTCCCGGGACTAATCTTTGGGGAGCAGTACTTC

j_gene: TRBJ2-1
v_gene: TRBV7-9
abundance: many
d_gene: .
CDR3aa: CASSLSLSEGHNEQFF
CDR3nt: TGTGCCAGCAGCTTGAGTCTCTCCGAAGGGCACAATGAGCAGTTCTTC

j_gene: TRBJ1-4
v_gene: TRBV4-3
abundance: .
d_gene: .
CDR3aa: CASSQHNRAHEKLFF
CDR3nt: TGCGCCAGCAGCCAACATAACAGGGCCCATGAAAAACTGTTTTTT

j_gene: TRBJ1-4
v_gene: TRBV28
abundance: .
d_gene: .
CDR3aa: CASSLIRGLGQGSEKLFF
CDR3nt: TGTGCCAGCAGTTTAATACGAGGGCTCGGCCAAGGCAGTGAAAAACTGTTTTTT

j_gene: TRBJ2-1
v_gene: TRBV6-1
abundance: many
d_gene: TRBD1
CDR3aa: CASSLNRGSEQFF
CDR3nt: TGTGCCAGCAGTTTAAACAGGGGATCTGAGCAGTTCTTC

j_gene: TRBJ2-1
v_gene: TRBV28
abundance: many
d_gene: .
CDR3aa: CASSWRNLGHISSYNEQFF
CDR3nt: TGTGCCAGCAGTTGGCGAAACCTTGGACACATCAGCTCCTACAATGAGCAGTTCTTC

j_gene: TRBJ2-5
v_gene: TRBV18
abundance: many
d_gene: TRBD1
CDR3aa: CASSQGQLETQYF
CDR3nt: TGTGCCAGCTCACAGGGACAGCTCGAGACCCAGTACTTC

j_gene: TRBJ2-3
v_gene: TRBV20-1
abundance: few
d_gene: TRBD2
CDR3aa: CSARGLAGGPTDTQYF
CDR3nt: TGCAGTGCTAGAGGCCTAGCGGGAGGGCCTACAGATACGCAGTATTTT

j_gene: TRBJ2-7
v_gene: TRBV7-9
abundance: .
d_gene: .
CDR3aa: CASSLEGMAYEQYF
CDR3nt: TGTGCCAGCAGCTTAGAGGGAATGGCCTACGAGCAGTACTTC

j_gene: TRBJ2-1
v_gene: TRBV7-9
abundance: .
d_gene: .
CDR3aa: CASETTEPVFGWNEQFF
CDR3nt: TGTGCCAGCGAAACGACCGAACCCGTCTTTGGTTGGAATGAGCAGTTCTTC

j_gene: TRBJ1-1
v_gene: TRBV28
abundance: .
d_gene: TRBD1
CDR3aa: CASSFKDRGNRRRTEAFF
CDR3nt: TGTGCCAGCAGTTTCAAGGACAGGGGCAATCGGAGACGAACTGAAGCTTTCTTT

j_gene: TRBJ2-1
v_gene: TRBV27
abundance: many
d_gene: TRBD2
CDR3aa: CAREREGLGEQFF
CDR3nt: TGTGCCAGGGAGCGGGAGGGGTTAGGTGAGCAGTTCTTC

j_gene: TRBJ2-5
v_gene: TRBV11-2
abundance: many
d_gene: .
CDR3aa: CASSLALRVETQYF
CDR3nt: TGTGCCAGCAGCTTGGCCTTACGGGTGGAGACCCAGTACTTC

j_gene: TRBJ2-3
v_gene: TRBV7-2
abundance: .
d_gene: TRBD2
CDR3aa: CASSFSGTRSTDTQYF
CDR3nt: TGTGCCAGCAGCTTTAGCGGGACGAGAAGCACAGATACGCAGTATTTT